The clone carrying this TCR beta chain was recorded only once. Its antigen is as yet unknown. The data stem from a study of cytomegalovirus exposure and HLA in healthy donors. The method was immunoSEQ multiplex PCR; TCRdb's version includes in-frame clones alone and lacks a portion of them. The table has some 150,000 clones, 85% to 90% seen once. There are 14 residues in the CDR3. Trimming took 5 bases from V and 0 from J, leaving 5 bases between them. Germline V gene data show CDR1 as SGHAT and CDR2 as FQNNGV. Study-level findings and limits: Associated with cytomegalovirus, according to the listing, were some 150 TCR beta chains.

This TCR was sampled from a man aged 18 to 29 in good health and CMV-seronegative. The chain carries TRBV11-2 and TRBJ2-6; no definite D call. The sample taken for sequencing was PBMCs. The CDR3 DNA is TGTGCCAGCAGCCTAAGCTCTGGGGCCAACGTCCTGACTTTC. This translates into CASSLSSGANVLTF. Based on the CDR3 plus reference TRBV11-2 and TRBJ2-6, the full variable domain is EAGVAQSPRYKIIEKRQSVAFWCNPISGHATLYWYQQILGQGPKLLIQFQNNGVVDDSQLPKDRFSAERLKGVDSTLKIQPAKLEDSAVYLCASSLSSGANVLTFGAGSRLTVL.